Below, 10 T cell receptor beta chains from the same sample are listed, as sequenced in a study of T-cell memory formation after mild COVID-19. Using its own MiXCR run on the 5' RACE reads, TCRdb lists one record per CDR3 protein. The table has approximately 500,000 distinct CDR3 sequences, 20% to 25% seen once. Sequencing was done on a sample of PBMCs or a T cell subset sorted from them (not recorded which). Source of these receptors: an adult woman who had mild COVID-19 (a few samples of this study predate the infection). Cell type and time point are not known.

CDR3 DNA: TGCGCCAGCAGCCAAGATCTGGGGACTAGCACAGATACGCAGTATTTT. Translated, it gives CASSQDLGTSTDTQYF. This chain connects TRBV4-1 to TRBJ2-3; TRBD2 might be the D (6 bases). The CDR3 runs 16 residues. The germline CDR1 and CDR2 sequences are MGHRA and YSYEKL. V was clipped by 0 bases and J by 0 bases, with 10 bases between them.

This clonotype was detected only a few times. V usage is TRBV5-1 and J usage is TRBJ2-7; no definite D call. The CDR3 has 14 residues. Trimming cost V 5 bases and J 1 base, with 13 bases left between them. Germline V gene sequence: CDR1 SGHRS, CDR2 YFSETQ. The CDR3 loop reads CASSQTRSSYEQYF. In DNA, the CDR3 is TGCGCCAGCAGTCAAACCAGGTCATCCTACGAGCAGTACTTC. The full variable domain, with the rest looked up from reference TRBV5-1 and TRBJ2-7, is KAGVTQTPRYLIKTRGQQVTLSCSPISGHRSVSWYQQTPGQGLQFLFEYFSETQRNKGNFPGRFSGRQFSNSRSEMNVSTLELGDSALYLCASSQTRSSYEQYFGPGTRLTVT.

This clonotype was seen only a few times. V usage is TRBV27 and J usage is TRBJ2-1, with D perhaps TRBD2 (6 bases). This CDR3 contains 15 residues. The germline V gene has CDR1 MNHEY and CDR2 SMNVEV (reference sequence). V lost 7 bases and J 8 bases, leaving 21 bases between the germline ends. The CDR3 nucleotides are TGTGCCAGCACATCTCTCCGGGACTCGTCTTATGAGCAGTTCTTC. Protein sequence: CASTSLRDSSYEQFF.

This clonotype was counted only a few times. The chain is built from TRBV29-1 and TRBJ2-1; the D gene is possibly TRBD1 (6 bases). From germline, CDR1 is SQVTM and CDR2 ANQGSEA. The length of the CDR3 is 16 residues. V lost 3 bases and J lost 1, with 16 bases in between. The CDR3 DNA reads as TGCAGCGTTGAGGGGGCCTCCCGGCGGTCCTACAATGAGCAGTTCTTC. Residues: CSVEGASRRSYNEQFF.

This clonotype was seen only a few times. The J gene is TRBJ2-1, the V gene TRBV7-9; 12 bases match TRBD2. Per germline, CDR1 SEHNR and CDR2 FQNEAQ (reference sequence). With V trimmed by 5 bases and J by 7 bases, 6 bases remained unmatched. This CDR3 is 15 amino acids long. The CDR3, as DNA: TGTGCCAGCAGCGGAACTAGCGGGAGGCGGAATGAGCAGTTCTTC. Translating it yields CASSGTSGRRNEQFF. Full variable domain (remainder filled in from reference TRBV7-9 and TRBJ2-1): DTGVSQNPRHKITKRGQNVTFRCDPISEHNRLYWYRQTLGQGPEFLTYFQNEAQLEKSRLLSDRFSAERPKGSFSTLEIQRTEQGDSAMYLCASSGTSGRRNEQFFGPGTRLTVL.

The chain employs TRBV5-1 and TRBJ2-7; D not certain. Per germline, CDR1 SGHRS and CDR2 YFSETQ. Trimming took 4 bases from V and 9 from J, leaving 14 bases between them. The CDR3 totals 12 residues. As DNA, the CDR3 is TGCGCCAGCAGCCCCGCCGGAGCAGGGCAGTACTTC. Encoded protein: CASSPAGAGQYF.

V is TRBV11-3 and J is TRBJ2-3; TRBD2 agrees at 7 bases. Germline V gene sequence: CDR1 SGHNT, CDR2 YENEEA. The trim removed 5 bases at V and 4 bases at J, leaving 12 bases unmatched. The CDR3 has 16 amino acids. The CDR3 region is CASSDNVAGVPDTQYF. The CDR3 region has the DNA TGTGCCAGCAGCGACAACGTGGCGGGAGTTCCAGATACGCAGTATTTT.

This clonotype turned up a few times. A clone one base away is much larger, so this may be a read error. V gene TRBV9 combines with J gene TRBJ1-6; 8 positions agree with TRBD1. The germline gives CDR1 SGDLS, CDR2 YYNGEE. The V segment lost 3 bases and the J segment 7 bases; nucleotides outside the gene matches: 6. This CDR3 contains 15 residues. Written as DNA, the CDR3 is TGTGCCAGCAGCGCCCGGACAGGGTTGAATTCACCCCTCCACTTT. Residues: CASSARTGLNSPLHF.

This clonotype was counted a few times. The chain is built from TRBV29-1 and TRBJ2-1, with 9 bases matching TRBD2. This CDR3 contains 14 residues. The V gene end was trimmed by 1 base and the J gene end by 2 bases; junction bases not matched to a gene: 0. Germline V gene lookup returns CDR1 SQVTM and CDR2 ANQGSEA. The CDR3 reads CSVEGTSAYNEQFF. CDR3 nucleotides: TGCAGCGTTGAAGGGACTAGCGCCTACAATGAGCAGTTCTTC.

The chain is built from TRBV9 and TRBJ2-6; D gene unclear. Trimming took 0 bases from V and 1 from J, leaving 8 bases between them. Germline V CDR1 and CDR2: SGDLS, YYNGEE. The CDR3 is 16 residues long. CDR3 region: CASSVGGVSGANVLTF. The CDR3 DNA reads TGTGCCAGCAGCGTAGGTGGGGTGTCTGGGGCCAACGTCCTGACTTTC.